The 26 T cell receptor beta chains given below trace back to one sample, sequenced in a study of blood T cell repertoires in COVID-19. Here immunoSEQ multiplex PCR was the method, and the copy in TCRdb shows in-frame clones only, minus some. The table shows a few hundred thousand clones, with about four fifths occurring only once. Sequencing was performed on peripheral blood. The receptors were gathered from a man younger than 45 who had recovered from COVID-19.

The CDR3 bases are TGTGCCAGCAGCCGTCCGGGACTAGCGGGGGGCCTGACCTACAATGAGCAGTTCTTC. This sequence encodes CASSRPGLAGGLTYNEQFF. The chain employs TRBV14 and TRBJ2-1; 15 bases fit TRBD2. V was pared by 4 bases and J by 2 bases, with 9 bases of the junction left unmatched. The germline V gene encodes CDR1 SGHDN and CDR2 FVKESK. The CDR3 loop spans 19 amino acids.

The gene calls are TRBV29-1 and TRBJ1-1, with D uncertain. The V gene lost 6 bases and the J gene lost 2 bases, with 10 bases spanning the gap. The V gene's germline CDR1 is SQVTM and CDR2 ANQGSEA. The CDR3 has 12 amino acids. This CDR3 is CSVRTDNTEAFF. For the CDR3, the DNA is TGCAGCGTGCGAACAGATAACACTGAAGCTTTCTTT.

V is TRBV7-9 and J is TRBJ2-7, with a tentative D call TRBD1 (5 bases). Trimming took 4 bases from V and 3 from J, leaving 19 bases between them. CDR1 is SEHNR, CDR2 FQNEAQ, per germline (reference sequence). The CDR3 length is 16 residues. The CDR3 bases are TGTGCCAGCAGCTCTGAGACAGAAGCGAACGTCTACGAGCAGTACGTC. Amino acids: CASSSETEANVYEQYV.

This chain joins TRBV4-2 and TRBJ2-3, with 10 bases that match TRBD2. The V gene's germline CDR1 is LGHNA and CDR2 YNFKEQ. Germline trimming cut 0 bases from V and 6 bases from J; bases unmatched to any gene: 6. CDR3 length equals 16 residues. The CDR3 reads CASSQEERGGGDTQYF. The CDR3 bases are TGTGCCAGCAGCCAAGAGGAGCGGGGGGGCGGGGATACGCAGTATTTT.

V and J are TRBV2 and TRBJ1-2; D remains unclear. V lost 7 bases and J 1 base, leaving 10 bases between the germline ends. The CDR3 covers 13 residues. Germline V gene sequence: CDR1 SNHLY, CDR2 FYNNEI. CDR3 nucleotide sequence: TGTGCCAGCATGGGAGATGGTAACTATGGCTACACCTTC. It specifies CASMGDGNYGYTF.

The chain employs TRBV10-3 and TRBJ2-5, with 8 bases that match TRBD2. Per germline, CDR1 ENHRY and CDR2 SYGVKD. V was clipped by 3 bases and J by 5 bases; unmatched bases: 8. The CDR3 runs 15 residues. This CDR3 reads CAISDRGGLGETQYF. The CDR3 DNA follows: TGTGCCATCAGTGACCGGGGGGGGCTGGGGGAGACCCAGTACTTC.

V is TRBV6-1 and J is TRBJ2-2; D is unclear. CDR3 length: 14 amino acids. The V end was cut by 1 base, the J end by 6 bases, with 9 bases between. Germline assignment: CDR1 MNHNS and CDR2 SASEGT. The CDR3 nucleotides read TGTGCCAGCAGTGAAGTAACATCTGCCGGGGAGCTGTTTTTT. It translates to CASSEVTSAGELFF.

The chain links TRBV3-1 (or the pseudogene TRBV3-2) to TRBJ2-1, with 7 bases that match TRBD2. CDR1 and CDR2 (germline): LGHDT, YNNKEL (reference sequence). This CDR3 spans 12 amino acids. Trimming took 3 bases from V and 13 from J; bases not matched to a gene: 6. The CDR3: CASSQSGLDQFF. In DNA, the CDR3 is TGTGCCAGCAGCCAGTCAGGACTAGATCAGTTCTTC.

The chain employs TRBV3-1 (or the pseudogene TRBV3-2) and TRBJ1-1; D remains unclear. The CDR3 contains 15 residues. The V gene lost 0 bases and the J gene lost 2 bases, with 10 bases spanning the gap. The germline CDR1 and CDR2 sequences are LGHDT and YNNKEL (reference sequence). CDR3 DNA: TGTGCCAGCAGCCAAGATCTAGGCCTAAACACTGAAGCTTTCTTT. Protein product: CASSQDLGLNTEAFF.

This clone was seen a handful of times. The chain joins TRBV28 to TRBJ1-6; D is unclear. Trimming removed 6 bases at V and 8 bases at J, with 8 bases between. The V gene's germline CDR1 is MDHEN and CDR2 SYDVKM. CDR3 size: 12 residues. DNA of the CDR3: TGTGCCAGCAGATTAACAGATTCACCCCTCCACTTT. Translated: CASRLTDSPLHF.

The chain joins TRBV7-9 to TRBJ2-1, with TRBD2 matching over 7 bases. The CDR3 loop spans 14 amino acids. The V gene end was trimmed by 4 bases and the J gene end by 7 bases; junction bases not matched to a gene: 7. Germline V lookup: CDR1 SEHNR, CDR2 FQNEAQ (reference sequence). The CDR3 DNA follows: TGTGCCAGCAGCTCCGGGACTATAGTGAATGAGCAGTTCTTC. Translated: CASSSGTIVNEQFF.

In nucleotides, the CDR3 is TGTGCCAGCAGCTTACAGGGAGGAAGAGGAAACACCATATATTTT. Its translation: CASSLQGGRGNTIYF. The chain combines TRBV7-3 with TRBJ1-3, with D perhaps matching TRBD1 (5 bases). Trimming removed 2 bases from V and 4 bases from J, with 12 bases in between. There are 15 residues in the CDR3. Germline V gives CDR1 SGHTA, CDR2 FQGTGA.

This clone has a handful of counts. The rearrangement uses TRBV5-1 and TRBJ1-6; weak D call: TRBD1 (6 bases). V was shortened by 7 bases and J by 10 bases, with 24 bases between the two germline ends. CDR3 length equals 16 residues. Germline CDR1 and CDR2: SGHRS and YFSETQ. DNA of the CDR3: TGCGCCAGCGCGGTAATAGGCACAGGGAACAACTCACCCCTCCACTTT. Its protein product is CASAVIGTGNNSPLHF. Looking up the rest from reference TRBV5-1 and TRBJ1-6 gives the full variable domain: KAGVTQTPRYLIKTRGQQVTLSCSPISGHRSVSWYQQTPGQGLQFLFEYFSETQRNKGNFPGRFSGRQFSNSRSEMNVSTLELGDSALYLCASAVIGTGNNSPLHFGNGTRLTVT.

The chain joins TRBV7-2 to TRBJ2-3; D is unresolved. Per germline, CDR1 SGHTA and CDR2 FQGNSA. V was trimmed by 2 bases and J by 4 bases, leaving 13 bases between them. The CDR3 runs 15 residues. In DNA form, the CDR3 reads TGTGCCAGCAGCTTACGCCTAGTTGGTGCAGATACGCAGTATTTT. It yields the protein CASSLRLVGADTQYF.

V and J are TRBV19 and TRBJ1-3; 7 positions agree with TRBD1. J lost 1 base, V lost 5 bases, and 14 bases had no gene match. In germline, CDR1 is LNHDA, CDR2 SQIVND (reference sequence). There are 18 residues in the CDR3. CDR3: CASSLGLGQTFSGNTIYF. The CDR3 DNA reads TGTGCCAGTAGTTTGGGGCTGGGACAGACTTTTTCTGGAAACACCATATATTTT.

The rearrangement uses TRBV2 and TRBJ1-1, with TRBD1 identical over 9 bases. V lost 6 bases to trimming and J lost 4 bases; unmatched junction nucleotides: 6. The CDR3 extends over 14 amino acids. Germline assignment: CDR1 SNHLY and CDR2 FYNNEI. The CDR3 DNA reads as TGTGCCAGCAGACGGGACAGGGAGGGCACTGAAGCTTTCTTT. Translating gives CASRRDREGTEAFF.

V and J are TRBV6-7 and TRBJ2-7; D possibly corresponds to TRBD1 (6 bases). TRBV6-7 is an ORF, with its function uncertain. The CDR3 covers 12 residues. V dropped 5 bases and J dropped 3 bases, with 8 bases sitting between them. The CDR3 nucleotides read TGTGCCAGCAGTCAGGGGCTCTACGAGCAGTACGTC. Encoded protein: CASSQGLYEQYV.

The chain couples TRBV12-3 or TRBV12-4 to TRBJ2-5, with a possible D match to TRBD2 (6 bases). Trimming pared 3 bases from V and 4 bases from J, leaving 6 bases between. The CDR3 loop spans 12 amino acids. CDR3 bases: TGTGCCAGCAGTTTGGAGGGAGAGACCCAGTACTTC. Translation: CASSLEGETQYF.

This chain links TRBV5-1 with TRBJ2-5, with 9 nucleotides matching TRBD1. The CDR3 consists of 17 residues. Looked up from germline, CDR1 is SGHRS and CDR2 is YFSETQ. V trimming: 1 base; J trimming: 2 bases; junction bases outside the gene matches: 9. The CDR3 DNA follows: TGCGCCAGCAGCTTGTTAGGACAGGGGATTCGGCAAGAGACCCAGTACTTC. Amino acids: CASSLLGQGIRQETQYF.

In this sample, this clone turned up once. The chain recombines TRBV29-1 with TRBJ2-5, with 9 bases that match TRBD2. This CDR3 spans 13 amino acids. Germline V gives CDR1 SQVTM, CDR2 ANQGSEA. J was trimmed by 0 bases and V by 4 bases; bases with no gene match: 0. CDR3 amino acids: CSVGGGDQETQYF. For the CDR3, the DNA is TGCAGCGTTGGCGGGGGGGACCAAGAGACCCAGTACTTC.

On this clone itself: The same CDR3 can be traced to other DNA sequences in this sample. J is TRBJ2-7 and V is TRBV5-1, with 10 positions matching TRBD1. Germline assignment: CDR1 SGHRS and CDR2 YFSETQ. The CDR3 is 15 amino acids. V dropped 4 bases and J dropped 2; count of bases not matched to a gene: 6. CDR3 in DNA: TGCGCCAGCAGCCCAGCCGGGACAGGGGCCTACGAGCAGTACTTC. It yields the protein CASSPAGTGAYEQYF.

The chain carries TRBV21-1 and TRBJ1-3. TRBV21-1 represents a pseudogene. The CDR3 is 14 amino acids. CDR3 sequence (DNA): TGTGCCAGCAGCAGAAGCGGGGCTGAAGGGACCATATATTTT. Amino acid sequence: CASSRSGAEGTIYF.

The chain employs TRBV27 and TRBJ1-1; D might be TRBD1 (6 bases). V lost 3 bases to trimming and J lost 2 bases, with 13 bases between them. The CDR3 is 15 residues long. Germline V gene data show CDR1 as MNHEY and CDR2 as SMNVEV (reference sequence). CDR3 residues: CASSFGPTGNTEAFF. In DNA form, the CDR3 reads TGTGCCAGCAGTTTCGGACCGACAGGAAACACTGAAGCTTTCTTT.

The rearrangement links TRBV11-2 to TRBJ2-3; D may be TRBD2 (5 bases). Germline assignment: CDR1 SGHAT and CDR2 FQNNGV. The V end was cut by 3 bases, the J end by 6 bases, with 13 bases between. The CDR3 is made up of 14 amino acids. The CDR3 is CASSFNPLADTQYF. The CDR3 nucleotides read TGTGCCAGCAGCTTTAACCCCCTAGCCGATACGCAGTATTTT. The whole variable domain, remainder taken from reference TRBV11-2 and TRBJ2-3, is EAGVAQSPRYKIIEKRQSVAFWCNPISGHATLYWYQQILGQGPKLLIQFQNNGVVDDSQLPKDRFSAERLKGVDSTLKIQPAKLEDSAVYLCASSFNPLADTQYFGPGTRLTVL.

The genes are TRBV7-8 and TRBJ1-2; D is ambiguous. Germline values: CDR1 SGHVS, CDR2 FQNEAQ. This CDR3 region has 14 residues. Trimming cost V 1 base and J 2 bases, with 8 bases left between them. CDR3 sequence reads: CASSLESENYGYTF. As DNA, the CDR3 is TGTGCCAGCAGCTTAGAGTCAGAAAACTATGGCTACACCTTC.

This chain uses TRBV9 with TRBJ2-3, with D possibly matching TRBD2 (6 bases). Trimming cost V 0 bases and J 4 bases, with 9 bases left between them. The CDR3 has 14 amino acids. Germline V gene data show CDR1 as SGDLS and CDR2 as YYNGEE. CDR3 amino acids: CASSVASGADTQYF. The CDR3 coding sequence is TGTGCCAGCAGCGTAGCCTCGGGGGCAGATACGCAGTATTTT. The full variable domain, its missing parts supplied by reference TRBV9 and TRBJ2-3, is DSGVTQTPKHLITATGQRVTLRCSPRSGDLSVYWYQQSLDQGLQFLIQYYNGEERAKGNILERFSAQQFPDLHSELNLSSLELGDSALYFCASSVASGADTQYFGPGTRLTVL.